This TCR beta chain came from a study of cytomegalovirus exposure and HLA in healthy donors. Points on this clone: No antigen is known for it.

Study-level points and caveats: TCR sequences were mostly rare, though some public TCRs occurred in many donors. Links to common viral pathogens appeared, in a later analysis, for several of the most significant clusters.

Use of 60 Vbeta and 13 Jbeta primers characterized the PCR. Original processing notes: Later, an analysis found about 77 million unique TCR beta chains, and 10 million to 11 million of these were shared. Clones were read by immunoSEQ multiplex PCR, and TCRdb kept only the in-frame ones, dropping some. D and trimming were read from the DNA, whereas the V and J calls and clone size are those reported in that table. The repertoire holds approximately 41,000 clones, around 85% seen once, with around 3% in the top ten. Germline V gene sequence: CDR1 MNHEY, CDR2 SVGAGI. V was cut by 0 bases and J by 4 bases, with 14 bases left in between. The CDR3 has 16 amino acids.

The chain is built from TRBV6-5 and TRBJ2-3, with a weak D call TRBD1 (6 bases). The sequence came from a man aged 45-65 years in good health and CMV-seronegative. Sequencing was performed on PBMCs. CDR3 nucleotides: TGTGCCAGCAGTTACTCGGGCAGGGGATTCGCAGATACGCAGTATTTT. It is translated as CASSYSGRGFADTQYF.